Sequencing of this TCR beta chain was carried out in a study of T cell responses to AZD1222 COVID-19 vaccine. Using immunoSEQ multiplex PCR, the repertoire was profiled, and TCRdb retains in-frame clones only, with some absent. This table holds some 100,000 clones, approximately 86% found once. Trimming took 7 bases from V and 4 from J; bases not matched to a gene: 6. CDR3 length equals 15 residues. Germline loops: CDR1 KGHDR, CDR2 SFDVKD. The chain is built from TRBV24-1 and TRBJ2-5; 12 bases map to TRBD1. The source material was peripheral blood, sampled 28 days after the second AZD1222 dose. The receptor comes from an adult who received the AZD1222 COVID-19 vaccine. The CDR3 sequence: CATSQRDRGRETQYF. As DNA, the CDR3 is TGTGCCACCAGCCAAAGGGACAGGGGGCGAGAGACCCAGTACTTC.